The 23 T cell receptor beta chains listed next were all sequenced from one sample in a study of pediatric ulcerative colitis. The rectum was sampled with one to two pinch biopsies at colonoscopy. Method: immunoSEQ multiplex PCR; TCRdb's copy keeps in-frame clones and lacks some. The table includes about 16,000 clones, about 80% detected once. The specimen was gut tissue. These receptors were obtained from a boy under 18 who was a control in a study of pediatric ulcerative colitis.

This clone was seen just once. This sequence joins TRBV19 and TRBJ1-1; D unclear. Deletions cut 6 bases from V and 7 bases from J, with 12 bases between. Germline V lookup: CDR1 LNHDA, CDR2 SQIVND (reference sequence). The CDR3 loop spans 12 amino acids. The CDR3 coding sequence is TGTGCCAGTAGAGAAGGCCTCATTGAAGCTTTCTTT. Translation: CASREGLIEAFF.

The rearrangement joins TRBV7-2 to TRBJ2-1; possibly TRBD2 for D (6 bases). The CDR3 has 14 amino acids. Germline assignment: CDR1 SGHTA and CDR2 FQGNSA. Between the trimmed V and J ends, which lost 5 bases and 8 bases, there was a span of 16 bases. This chain's CDR3 is CASSHPTSFHEQFF. The CDR3 DNA reads as TGTGCCAGCAGCCACCCGACTAGTTTCCATGAGCAGTTCTTC.

V is TRBV29-1 and J is TRBJ2-3, with 8 positions matching TRBD2. Germline CDR1 is SQVTM and CDR2 is ANQGSEA. The V gene end was trimmed by 0 bases and the J gene end by 8 bases; junction bases not matched to a gene: 10. The CDR3 is 15 residues long. The CDR3: CSVEDSTGGRGTQYF. CDR3 sequence (DNA): TGCAGCGTTGAAGATTCGACGGGGGGGCGGGGTACGCAGTATTTT.

This clone rates as large. The rearrangement joins TRBV19 to TRBJ2-1; 7 nucleotides align to TRBD1. The V segment lost 3 bases and the J segment 3 bases; nucleotides outside the gene matches: 17. Per the germline V gene, CDR1 is LNHDA and CDR2 is SQIVND (reference sequence). This CDR3 region has 19 residues. The CDR3 region has the DNA TGTGCCAGTAGTATCACCTTTAACCGGGACAGAGGTTACTACAATGAGCAGTTCTTC. It specifies CASSITFNRDRGYYNEQFF.

About this clone itself: Other DNA sequences from this sample encode an identical CDR3 as well. This rearrangement joins TRBV27 to TRBJ1-3, with D perhaps TRBD1 (6 bases). The V end was cut by 6 bases, the J end by 4 bases, with 10 bases between. Per the germline V gene, CDR1 is MNHEY and CDR2 is SMNVEV (reference sequence). The CDR3 is 13 residues long. The CDR3 region is CASSPTGGNTIYF. The DNA for the CDR3 is TGTGCCAGCAGCCCCACAGGGGGAAACACCATATATTTT.

The rearrangement uses TRBV6-5 and TRBJ1-2, with D perhaps TRBD1 (5 bases). The CDR3 loop spans 14 amino acids. In germline, CDR1 is MNHEY, CDR2 SVGAGI. The ends were cut back, 6 bases at V and 4 bases at J, with 15 bases in the middle. The CDR3 sequence is CASSLDQGLYGYTF. The CDR3 DNA sequence: TGTGCCAGCAGCCTTGACCAGGGTCTCTATGGCTACACCTTC.

The rearrangement uses TRBV16 and TRBJ1-5; D remains unclear. CDR3 length equals 12 residues. The ends were cut back, 4 bases at V and 2 bases at J, with 3 bases in the middle. Germline V gene lookup returns CDR1 KGHSY and CDR2 FQNENV. CDR3 nucleotides: TGTGCCAGCAGCCGGGGCAATCAGCCCCAGCATTTT. It specifies CASSRGNQPQHF.

As regards this clone: The junction shows a germline mismatch at one end, possibly a read error. V is TRBV7-7 and J is TRBJ2-5; TRBD1 matches at 8 bases. Germline CDR1 and CDR2: SSHAT and FNYEAQ (reference sequence). CDR3 length: 16 residues. The CDR3 loop reads CASSLVIDRGRETQYF. The CDR3 coding sequence is TGTGCTAGCAGCTTAGTAATAGACAGGGGAAGGGAGACCCAGTACTTC.

J is TRBJ2-2 and V is TRBV5-1; tentatively, D is TRBD2 (6 bases). Germline V gene sequence: CDR1 SGHRS, CDR2 YFSETQ. CDR3 length equals 14 residues. The V end lost 5 bases, the J end lost 4 bases, and 12 bases lay between the germline ends. The CDR3 reads CASSVGGRTGELFF. CDR3 bases: TGCGCCAGCAGTGTGGGAGGCCGCACCGGGGAGCTGTTTTTT.

This clone was seen once. The chain joins TRBV7-6 to TRBJ2-3; D unclear. The CDR3 runs to 13 residues. Germline V CDR1 and CDR2: SGHVS, FNYEAQ. V gave up 3 bases and J gave up 3 bases, with 7 bases separating them. The CDR3 region is CASSLRKTDTQYF. In nucleotides, the CDR3 is TGTGCCAGCAGCTTGCGGAAGACAGATACGCAGTATTTT.

The chain carries TRBV7-3 and TRBJ2-3, with D maybe TRBD2 (5 bases). Trimming removed 5 bases from V and 3 bases from J, with 12 bases in between. The CDR3 has 14 residues. Germline CDR1 and CDR2: SGHTA and FQGTGA. The CDR3 spells CASSTNGGTDTQYF. CDR3 DNA: TGTGCCAGCAGCACCAATGGCGGGACAGATACGCAGTATTTT.

J is TRBJ2-3 and V is TRBV5-1; D uncertain. The CDR3 has 13 residues. Trimming shortened V by 5 bases and J by 0 bases, and 7 bases separated the two germline ends. Germline V gene lookup returns CDR1 SGHRS and CDR2 YFSETQ. The CDR3 is CASSKSSTDTQYF. The CDR3 DNA sequence: TGCGCCAGCAGTAAATCTAGCACAGATACGCAGTATTTT. Based on the CDR3 plus reference TRBV5-1 and TRBJ2-3, the full variable domain is KAGVTQTPRYLIKTRGQQVTLSCSPISGHRSVSWYQQTPGQGLQFLFEYFSETQRNKGNFPGRFSGRQFSNSRSEMNVSTLELGDSALYLCASSKSSTDTQYFGPGTRLTVL.

This clone was seen a handful of times. The genes are TRBV10-1 and TRBJ2-3; possible D gene TRBD1, 6 bases. Germline assignment: CDR1 WNHNN and CDR2 SYGVQD (reference sequence). The CDR3 spans 14 residues. With 0 bases removed from V and 4 bases from J, the gap between germline ends came to 8 bases. In DNA form, the CDR3 reads TGCGCCAGCAGTGAGTCGGGGACATCAGATACGCAGTATTTT. Translation: CASSESGTSDTQYF.

The chain links TRBV9 to TRBJ2-5; D tentatively fits TRBD1 or TRBD2 (6 bases each). This CDR3 has 15 amino acids. Germline CDR1 reads SGDLS; CDR2 reads YYNGEE. Trimming pared 3 bases from V and 5 bases from J, leaving 17 bases between. CDR3 DNA sequence: TGTGCCAGCAGCGCCGAGGCCCGGGGGCTTGAGACCCAGTACTTC. Translation gives CASSAEARGLETQYF.

A few counts support this clone. The CDR3 loop reads CASRRGQGYNEQFF. CDR3 nucleotides: TGTGCCAGCAGGAGGGGACAGGGGTACAATGAGCAGTTCTTC. The chain has TRBV2 and TRBJ2-1; 10 positions agree with TRBD1. The CDR3 length is 14 residues. V shed 6 bases, J shed 4 bases, and the junction held 3 bases outside the gene matches. Germline assignment: CDR1 SNHLY and CDR2 FYNNEI.

This chain connects TRBV7-3 to TRBJ2-7; D possibly matches TRBD1 or TRBD2 (5 bases each). This CDR3 is built from 15 residues. CDR1 is SGHTA, CDR2 FQGTGA, per germline. V was trimmed by 0 bases and J by 0 bases, leaving 9 bases between them. CDR3 sequence: CASSLTRESSYEQYF. The DNA of the CDR3 is TGTGCCAGCAGCTTAACCAGGGAGAGCTCCTACGAGCAGTACTTC.

V usage is TRBV6-1 and J usage is TRBJ1-5; tentative D call: TRBD1 (6 bases). V lost 6 bases and J 4 bases, leaving 13 bases between the germline ends. The germline gives CDR1 MNHNS, CDR2 SASEGT. CDR3 size: 14 residues. CDR3 coding DNA: TGTGCCAGCAGAACGGGACAAATAAATCAGCCCCAGCATTTT. Residues: CASRTGQINQPQHF.

J is TRBJ2-7 and V is TRBV19; D is undetermined. The CDR3 consists of 13 residues. Trimming removed 1 base at V and 3 bases at J, with 7 bases between. CDR1 is LNHDA, CDR2 SQIVND, per germline (reference sequence). The CDR3 loop is CASSIAQNYEQYF. Here the CDR3 DNA reads TGTGCCAGTAGTATAGCACAGAACTACGAGCAGTACTTC.

The gene calls are TRBV19 and TRBJ1-4; tentative D call: TRBD1 (6 bases). The CDR3 has 17 amino acids. Trimming took off 7 bases at V and 5 bases at J, with 23 bases between the two ends. The V gene's germline CDR1 is LNHDA and CDR2 SQIVND (reference sequence). CDR3 bases: TGTGCCAGTACGGCGCAGGGGTCCCTACTGGGGAATGAAAAACTGTTTTTT. It yields the protein CASTAQGSLLGNEKLFF.

The V and J genes are TRBV7-2 and TRBJ2-3; no reliable D call. The CDR3 is made up of 13 amino acids. Germline V gene lookup returns CDR1 SGHTA and CDR2 FQGNSA. V was pared by 3 bases and J by 3 bases, with 7 bases between. As DNA, the CDR3 is TGTGCCAGCAGCTTCGTGGAAACAGATACGCAGTATTTT. This codes for CASSFVETDTQYF.

The V gene is TRBV7-2, the J gene TRBJ1-6; D is uncertain. In germline, CDR1 is SGHTA, CDR2 FQGNSA. The CDR3 has 15 residues. The V gene lost 1 base and the J gene lost 2 bases, with 6 bases spanning the gap. The chain's CDR3 is CASSLDSAYNSPLHF. The CDR3 DNA follows: TGTGCCAGCAGCTTAGACAGCGCCTATAATTCACCCCTCCACTTT.

The chain has TRBV5-1 and TRBJ2-7; 10 nucleotides match TRBD2. The CDR3 has 14 residues. The V and J ends lost 4 bases and 7 bases, in that order; junction bases with no gene match: 8. Germline CDR1 and CDR2: SGHRS and YFSETQ. The CDR3 spells CASSSLAGEGEQYF. CDR3 nucleotides: TGCGCCAGCAGCAGTCTAGCGGGAGAAGGGGAGCAGTACTTC. Based on the CDR3 plus reference TRBV5-1 and TRBJ2-7, the full variable domain is KAGVTQTPRYLIKTRGQQVTLSCSPISGHRSVSWYQQTPGQGLQFLFEYFSETQRNKGNFPGRFSGRQFSNSRSEMNVSTLELGDSALYLCASSSLAGEGEQYFGPGTRLTVT.

This chain uses TRBV25-1 with TRBJ2-5, with a possible D match to TRBD1 (6 bases). The CDR3 length is 11 residues. The V end lost 4 bases, the J end lost 10 bases, and 10 bases lay between the germline ends. CDR1 MGHDK and CDR2 SYGVNS come from the germline V gene. CDR3 amino acids: CASSGHRVQYF. In nucleotides, the CDR3 is TGTGCCAGCAGTGGACACAGGGTCCAGTACTTC.